The clone carrying this T cell receptor beta chain showed up just a few times. Its target is not known. This specimen comes from a study of T cells in narcolepsy. Generated by immunoSEQ multiplex PCR, the TCRdb table keeps only in-frame clones and is missing some. The sample has about 24,000 clones, more than 80% seen once. CDR3 size: 13 residues. Germline V gene sequence: CDR1 SNHLY, CDR2 FYNNEI. With V trimmed by 7 bases and J by 3 bases, 5 bases remained unmatched. Broader study findings: Comparing one patient's CSF and blood CD4+ clonotypes highlighted HCRT- and TRIB2-specific autoreactive clonotypes. In some patient and control memory CD4+ samples, autoreactive clones were absent.

This TCR derives from a human donor with narcolepsy. The sequencing input was CD45RA- memory CD4+ T cells from PBMCs. The chain employs TRBV2 and TRBJ2-7; 8 positions match TRBD1. The CDR3 coding sequence is TGTGCCAGCATTCATACAGGGGGCTACGAGCAGTACTTC. Its protein product is CASIHTGGYEQYF.